Shown below are 15 T cell receptor beta chains from a single sample sequenced in a study of blood T cell repertoires in COVID-19. The repertoire was sequenced with immunoSEQ multiplex PCR; TCRdb's copy has only in-frame clones and lacks some. The sample holds about 180,000 clones, about 86% seen once. Sequences were obtained from peripheral blood. The receptors come from a woman aged 25 to 39 with active or convalescent COVID-19.

This sequence joins TRBV9 and TRBJ2-3; D possibly corresponds to TRBD2 (7 bases). Germline CDR1 reads SGDLS; CDR2 reads YYNGEE. This CDR3 region has 15 residues. Trimming stripped 1 base from V and 4 bases from J, with 13 bases between. CDR3 residues: CASSVRGGGADTQYF. CDR3 in DNA: TGTGCCAGCAGCGTACGCGGGGGCGGAGCAGATACGCAGTATTTT.

The chain combines TRBV6-5 with TRBJ1-6; no firm D call. V was trimmed by 10 bases and J by 5 bases, leaving 15 bases between them. The germline V gene has CDR1 MNHEY and CDR2 SVGAGI. The CDR3 has 14 residues. The CDR3 DNA sequence: TGTGCCACCGGAGGATTGACCAATAATTCACCCCTCCACTTT. It codes for CATGGLTNNSPLHF.

The chain uses TRBV5-6 and TRBJ2-3; D is possibly TRBD2 (6 bases). V lost 4 bases to trimming and J lost 3 bases, with 15 bases between them. Germline V lookup: CDR1 SGHDT, CDR2 YYEEEE. CDR3 length: 15 amino acids. The CDR3 sequence is CASSASGLKTDTQYF. The CDR3, as DNA: TGTGCCAGCAGCGCGTCGGGACTGAAGACAGATACGCAGTATTTT.

The rearrangement uses TRBV6-5 and TRBJ2-2; no firm D call. Germline V gives CDR1 MNHEY, CDR2 SVGAGI. This CDR3 contains 11 residues. V lost 9 bases, J lost 4 bases, and 6 bases lay in between. The chain's CDR3 is CASASTGELFF. The CDR3 nucleotides read TGTGCCAGTGCGTCCACCGGGGAGCTGTTTTTT.

This clone was detected only a few times. The chain carries TRBV19 and TRBJ1-1; 9 bases map to TRBD1. CDR3 length: 14 amino acids. Trimming cost V 6 bases and J 2 bases; bases outside gene matches: 4. Germline CDR1 is LNHDA and CDR2 is SQIVND (reference sequence). The CDR3 loop reads CASRGTGTNTEAFF. The CDR3 region has the DNA TGTGCCAGTAGGGGGACAGGGACAAACACTGAAGCTTTCTTT.

V usage is TRBV5-8 and J usage is TRBJ2-7; 8 positions agree with TRBD2. The CDR3 has 16 residues. Germline V gene lookup returns CDR1 SGHTS and CDR2 YDEGEE. The V and J ends lost 4 bases and 7 bases, in that order; junction bases with no gene match: 16. The CDR3: CASSPLFSGTFNEQYF. The CDR3 DNA reads as TGTGCCAGCAGCCCGCTTTTTAGCGGGACGTTTAATGAGCAGTACTTC.

This clone showed up just a few times. The gene calls are TRBV11-2 and TRBJ1-4; maybe TRBD1 (6 bases). Trimming removed 1 base at V and 9 bases at J, with 15 bases between. The CDR3 has 15 residues. From germline, CDR1 is SGHAT and CDR2 FQNNGV. This chain's CDR3 is CASSLGGTRGKKLFF. The CDR3 nucleotides are TGTGCCAGCAGCTTAGGTGGGACACGAGGGAAAAAACTGTTTTTT. The full variable domain, in which reference TRBV11-2 and TRBJ1-4 provide the parts outside the CDR3, is EAGVAQSPRYKIIEKRQSVAFWCNPISGHATLYWYQQILGQGPKLLIQFQNNGVVDDSQLPKDRFSAERLKGVDSTLKIQPAKLEDSAVYLCASSLGGTRGKKLFFGSGTQLSVL.

This rearrangement joins TRBV11-3 to TRBJ2-2, with a weak D call TRBD2 (6 bases). With 5 bases removed from V and 6 bases from J, the gap between germline ends came to 16 bases. Germline loops: CDR1 SGHNT, CDR2 YENEEA. The CDR3 is 15 amino acids. CDR3 loop: CASSDGGSGPGELFF. The DNA for the CDR3 is TGTGCCAGCAGCGATGGAGGTAGCGGACCCGGGGAGCTGTTTTTT.

The gene calls are TRBV19 and TRBJ2-5, with D tentatively TRBD1 (5 bases). Trimming stripped 3 bases from V and 3 bases from J, with 11 bases between. There are 14 residues in the CDR3. The germline V gene has CDR1 LNHDA and CDR2 SQIVND (reference sequence). The CDR3 DNA reads as TGTGCCAGTAGTATCTTTGTAGGGGAAGAGACCCAGTACTTC. It codes for CASSIFVGEETQYF. Combining the CDR3 with reference TRBV19 and TRBJ2-5 gives the whole variable domain DGGITQSPKYLFRKEGQNVTLSCEQNLNHDAMYWYRQDPGQGLRLIYYSQIVNDFQKGDIAEGYSVSREKKESFPLTVTSAQKNPTAFYLCASSIFVGEETQYFGPGTRLLVL.

This clone was found once. The V call is TRBV2, the J call TRBJ2-3; a possible D gene is TRBD2 (7 bases). The germline V gene encodes CDR1 SNHLY and CDR2 FYNNEI. The CDR3 totals 14 residues. V dropped 6 bases and J dropped 3 bases, with 13 bases sitting between them. The CDR3 bases are TGTGCCAGCAGATACAGGGAGGGGACAGATACGCAGTATTTT. Translation gives CASRYREGTDTQYF.

This chain uses TRBV27 with TRBJ2-7, with 10 nucleotides matching TRBD1. The CDR3 is made up of 15 amino acids. V dropped 3 bases and J dropped 4; count of bases not matched to a gene: 6. Germline V gene sequence: CDR1 MNHEY, CDR2 SMNVEV (reference sequence). CDR3 nucleotide sequence: TGTGCCAGCAGTTTCATCCGGGACAGGGGTTACGAGCAGTACTTC. This gives the protein CASSFIRDRGYEQYF.

The chain couples TRBV5-8 to TRBJ2-3; D perhaps matches TRBD1 (6 bases). The CDR3 totals 15 residues. Germline CDR1 and CDR2: SGHTS and YDEGEE. V gave up 4 bases and J gave up 0 bases, with 12 bases separating them. CDR3: CASSGGQSSTDTQYF. For the CDR3, the DNA is TGTGCCAGCAGCGGCGGACAGTCTAGCACAGATACGCAGTATTTT. Drawing the rest from reference TRBV5-8 and TRBJ2-3, the complete variable domain is EAGVTQSPTHLIKTRGQQATLRCSPISGHTSVYWYQQALGLGLQFLLWYDEGEERNRGNFPPRFSGRQFPNYSSELNVNALELEDSALYLCASSGGQSSTDTQYFGPGTRLTVL.

The chain uses TRBV2 and TRBJ1-3, with 10 bases identical to TRBD1. Germline CDR1 is SNHLY and CDR2 is FYNNEI. With V trimmed by 6 bases and J by 0 bases, 2 bases remained unmatched. The CDR3 spans 15 residues. The CDR3 reads CASRRTGGSGNTIYF. Written as DNA, the CDR3 is TGTGCCAGCAGACGGACAGGGGGCTCTGGAAACACCATATATTTT.

The chain recombines TRBV14 with TRBJ2-2; 8 nucleotides agree with TRBD1. The CDR3 has 17 amino acids. V lost 0 bases to trimming and J lost 4 bases; unmatched junction nucleotides: 7. Germline CDR1 SGHDN, CDR2 FVKESK. The CDR3 reads CASSQDRTGFGTGELFF. In nucleotides, the CDR3 is TGTGCCAGCAGCCAAGATCGGACAGGGTTTGGCACCGGGGAGCTGTTTTTT.

CDR3 amino acids: CASSQGATGNTIYF. CDR3 bases: TGTGCCAGCAGCCAGGGGGCTACTGGAAACACCATATATTTT. The chain is built from TRBV3-1 (or the pseudogene TRBV3-2) and TRBJ1-3; weak D call: TRBD1 (6 bases). The CDR3 consists of 14 residues. Germline CDR1 is LGHDT and CDR2 is YNNKEL (reference sequence). V was trimmed by 3 bases and J by 2 bases, leaving 8 bases between them.